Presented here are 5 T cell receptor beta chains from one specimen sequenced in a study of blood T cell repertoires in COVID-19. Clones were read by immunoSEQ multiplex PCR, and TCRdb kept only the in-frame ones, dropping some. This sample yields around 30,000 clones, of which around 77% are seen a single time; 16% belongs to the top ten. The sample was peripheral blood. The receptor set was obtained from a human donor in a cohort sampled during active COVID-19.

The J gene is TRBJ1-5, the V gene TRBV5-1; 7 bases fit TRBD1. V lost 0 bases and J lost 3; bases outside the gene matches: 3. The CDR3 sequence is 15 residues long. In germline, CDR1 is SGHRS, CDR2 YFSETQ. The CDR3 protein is CASSLGDRFNQPQHF. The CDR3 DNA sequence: TGCGCCAGCAGCTTGGGGGACAGATTCAATCAGCCCCAGCATTTT.

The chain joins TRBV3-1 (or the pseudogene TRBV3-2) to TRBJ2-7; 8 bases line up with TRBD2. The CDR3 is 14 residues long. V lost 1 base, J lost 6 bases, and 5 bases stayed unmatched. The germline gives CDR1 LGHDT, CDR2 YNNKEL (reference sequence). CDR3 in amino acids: CASSQGTSRGEQYF. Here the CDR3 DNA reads TGTGCCAGCAGCCAAGGGACTAGCAGGGGCGAGCAGTACTTC.

The CDR3 DNA sequence: TGTGCCAGCAGCCCGGGCCCCGGGATGAACACTGAAGCTTTCTTT. Its translation: CASSPGPGMNTEAFF. The chain recombines TRBV6-5 with TRBJ1-1; D gene unclear. Germline V gives CDR1 MNHEY, CDR2 SVGAGI. Trimming took off 6 bases at V and 0 bases at J, with 14 bases between the two ends. The CDR3 is made up of 15 amino acids.

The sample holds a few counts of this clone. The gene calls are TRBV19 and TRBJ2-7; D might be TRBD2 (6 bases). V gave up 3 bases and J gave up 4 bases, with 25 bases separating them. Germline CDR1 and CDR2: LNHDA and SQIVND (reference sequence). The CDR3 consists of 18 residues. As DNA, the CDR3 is TGTGCCAGTAGTATCCCCTCGGCTCCGGGCGGGGTTACGTACGAGCAGTACTTC. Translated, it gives CASSIPSAPGGVTYEQYF.

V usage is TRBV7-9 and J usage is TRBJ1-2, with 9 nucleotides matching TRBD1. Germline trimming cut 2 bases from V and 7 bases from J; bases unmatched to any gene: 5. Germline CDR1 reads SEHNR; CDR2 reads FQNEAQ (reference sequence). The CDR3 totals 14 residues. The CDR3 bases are TGTGCCAGCAGCTTACCGGGACAGGGTCGTGGCTACACCTTC. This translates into CASSLPGQGRGYTF. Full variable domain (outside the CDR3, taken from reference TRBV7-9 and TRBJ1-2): DTGVSQNPRHKITKRGQNVTFRCDPISEHNRLYWYRQTLGQGPEFLTYFQNEAQLEKSRLLSDRFSAERPKGSFSTLEIQRTEQGDSAMYLCASSLPGQGRGYTFGSGTRLTVV.